The 21 T cell receptor beta chains given below trace back to one sample, sequenced in a study of identical twins. TCRdb re-called the 5' RACE reads through MiXCR, storing one row per CDR3 protein. The table records about 470,000 distinct CDR3 sequences, more than 20% of them present only once. Another study also made use of these data, one on T cells expressing NK-cell markers.

The sequencing sample was made of CD4+ T cells sorted from blood. All receptors derive from a woman between 18 and 29 years old in good health.

V is TRBV20-1 and J is TRBJ2-3; no firm D call. The CDR3 spans 13 residues. Germline CDR1 DFQATT, CDR2 SNEGSKA (reference sequence). DNA for the CDR3: TGCAGCCACCTTGTGAGTGGCACAGATACGCAGTATTTT. It specifies CSHLVSGTDTQYF.

The gene calls are TRBV6-1 and TRBJ2-1; 11 nucleotides align to TRBD2. CDR1 and CDR2 (germline): MNHNS, SASEGT. The length of the CDR3 is 16 residues. Germline trimming cut 6 bases from V and 8 bases from J; bases unmatched to any gene: 12. For the CDR3, the DNA is TGTGCCAGCAGGGCCCCTCTAGCGGGGGGAAACTATGAGCAGTTCTTC. It encodes CASRAPLAGGNYEQFF.

In this sample, this clonotype turned up a few times. This chain connects TRBV20-1 to TRBJ2-3; no clear D gene. Germline V CDR1 and CDR2: DFQATT, SNEGSKA (reference sequence). V shed 5 bases and J shed 3 bases, with 6 bases lying between them. The CDR3 runs to 11 residues. The CDR3 DNA follows: TGCAGTGCTCCCCTGACAGATACGCAGTATTTT. This sequence encodes CSAPLTDTQYF.

This clonotype was found once. The chain joins TRBV20-1 to TRBJ2-3; 10 bases agree with TRBD2. J gave up 5 bases and V 6 bases, and 5 bases lay outside the gene matches. The CDR3 contains 13 residues. The germline V gene has CDR1 DFQATT and CDR2 SNEGSKA (reference sequence). The CDR3 nucleotides read TGCAGTGCCCAAGCGGGGGGGGGAGATACGCAGTATTTT. Translating gives CSAQAGGGDTQYF.

This clonotype was observed a handful of times. The rearrangement joins TRBV30 to TRBJ2-1, with 14 positions matching TRBD2. CDR3 length: 16 amino acids. CDR1 and CDR2 (germline): GTSNPN, SVGIG (reference sequence). Losses at the gene ends were 2 bases for V and 9 bases for J; bases not matched to a gene: 9. CDR3 sequence (DNA): TGTGCCTGGAGTCGAGCCGGGACTAGCGGGAGAAGTGAGCAGTTCTTC. It codes for CAWSRAGTSGRSEQFF.

This clonotype was observed a handful of times. The rearrangement links TRBV4-3 to TRBJ2-1; no firm D call. The CDR3 contains 15 residues. Germline V gene data show CDR1 as LGHNA and CDR2 as YSLEER. The V and J ends lost 2 bases and 3 bases respectively, with 11 bases between them. The CDR3 nucleotides read TGCGCCAGCAGCCAAATGCCGGACGTCTACAATGAGCAGTTCTTC. This sequence encodes CASSQMPDVYNEQFF.

The table lists this clonotype with a few counts. The V gene is TRBV7-9, the J gene TRBJ2-3; D possibly corresponds to TRBD2 (6 bases). CDR1 SEHNR and CDR2 FQNEAQ come from the germline V gene (reference sequence). V was pared by 4 bases and J by 7 bases, with 12 bases between. The length of the CDR3 is 13 residues. CDR3 region: CASSYRLVNTQYF. The CDR3, as DNA: TGTGCCAGCAGCTACCGACTAGTAAATACGCAGTATTTT.

In this sample, this clonotype turned up a few times. The J gene is TRBJ2-7, the V gene TRBV6-2 or TRBV6-3; 7 bases map to TRBD1. The CDR3 runs 16 residues. The ends lost 0 bases at V and 3 bases at J; junction bases unmatched: 8. The germline gives CDR1 MNHEY, CDR2 SVGEGT. The CDR3 bases are TGTGCCAGCAGTTACTCGATCCCGGGACAGTACTACGAGCAGTACTTC. Translated, it gives CASSYSIPGQYYEQYF.

This clonotype was recorded many times. The V gene is TRBV5-1, the J gene TRBJ2-2, with D uncertain. V lost 5 bases and J lost 2, with 10 bases in between. The CDR3 totals 14 residues. Germline lookup yields CDR1 SGHRS and CDR2 YFSETQ. The CDR3, as DNA: TGCGCCAGCAGGACGGAGCCCAACACCGGGGAGCTGTTTTTT. This codes for CASRTEPNTGELFF. The variable domain in full, with the rest retrieved from reference TRBV5-1 and TRBJ2-2, is KAGVTQTPRYLIKTRGQQVTLSCSPISGHRSVSWYQQTPGQGLQFLFEYFSETQRNKGNFPGRFSGRQFSNSRSEMNVSTLELGDSALYLCASRTEPNTGELFFGEGSRLTVL.

The chain couples TRBV7-9 to TRBJ2-3; no clear D gene. The V end was cut by 4 bases, the J end by 1 base, with 9 bases between. CDR1 and CDR2 from the germline V gene are SEHNR and FQNEAQ (reference sequence). The CDR3 totals 14 residues. The CDR3 protein is CASSSRTGTDTQYF. CDR3 coding DNA: TGTGCCAGCAGCTCCAGGACGGGCACAGATACGCAGTATTTT.

This clonotype was recorded a few times. V is TRBV9 and J is TRBJ2-7; tentative D call: TRBD2 (6 bases). CDR1 and CDR2 from the germline V gene are SGDLS and YYNGEE. The CDR3 is 16 amino acids. Trimming took 0 bases from V and 0 from J, leaving 13 bases between them. The CDR3 protein is CASSVDPAGHSYEQYF. The CDR3 nucleotides are TGTGCCAGCAGCGTAGACCCAGCGGGCCACTCCTACGAGCAGTACTTC. Together with reference TRBV9 and TRBJ2-7, the CDR3 gives the full variable domain: DSGVTQTPKHLITATGQRVTLRCSPRSGDLSVYWYQQSLDQGLQFLIQYYNGEERAKGNILERFSAQQFPDLHSELNLSSLELGDSALYFCASSVDPAGHSYEQYFGPGTRLTVT.

CDR3 in amino acids: CASSPRGSSGANVLTF. Written as DNA, the CDR3 is TGTGCCAGCAGTCCCCGTGGAAGCTCTGGGGCCAACGTCCTGACTTTC. V gene TRBV6-1 combines with J gene TRBJ2-6; D unresolved. CDR1 is MNHNS, CDR2 SASEGT, per germline. This CDR3 is 16 amino acids long. V was clipped by 5 bases and J by 0 bases, with 11 bases between them.

The sample holds a few counts of this clonotype. The chain links TRBV2 to TRBJ1-1; unclear D gene. The length of the CDR3 is 14 residues. Germline CDR1 is SNHLY and CDR2 is FYNNEI. The V gene lost 4 bases and the J gene lost 0 bases, with 9 bases spanning the gap. The CDR3 loop reads CASSAQNLNTEAFF. As DNA, the CDR3 is TGTGCCAGCAGTGCACAGAATTTGAACACTGAAGCTTTCTTT.

V is TRBV11-2 and J is TRBJ2-1, with 10 bases lining up with TRBD2. This CDR3 is 17 amino acids long. Germline V CDR1 and CDR2: SGHAT, FQNNGV. Trimming removed 5 bases from V and 9 bases from J; junction bases left unmatched: 16. CDR3 nucleotides: TGTGCCAGCAGCCTCCGACTAGCGGGTACCACCTGGACTGAGCAGTTCTTC. This translates into CASSLRLAGTTWTEQFF.

The rearrangement joins TRBV7-9 to TRBJ1-4, with 8 positions matching TRBD1. With V trimmed by 1 base and J by 8 bases, 6 bases remained unmatched. There are 15 residues in the CDR3. In germline, CDR1 is SEHNR, CDR2 FQNEAQ (reference sequence). The CDR3, as DNA: TGTGCCAGCAGCTTAGGAAACAGGGGGGGCGAAAAACTGTTTTTT. It specifies CASSLGNRGGEKLFF.

This clonotype has only a few counts. The chain has TRBV20-1 and TRBJ2-7; 13 bases are a match to TRBD2. Germline V gene sequence: CDR1 DFQATT, CDR2 SNEGSKA (reference sequence). V lost 0 bases, J lost 6 bases, and 11 bases stayed unmatched. The CDR3 sequence is 17 residues long. CDR3 residues: CSARDSGTSGTYREQYF. The CDR3 DNA reads TGCAGTGCTAGAGATTCCGGGACTAGCGGGACATACCGCGAGCAGTACTTC.

This chain connects TRBV12-5 to TRBJ2-2; D possibly corresponds to TRBD2 (6 bases). The CDR3 extends over 15 amino acids. Germline V gene data show CDR1 as LGHNT and CDR2 as FRNRAP. The V gene lost 2 bases and the J gene lost 6 bases, with 13 bases spanning the gap. CDR3 in amino acids: CASGLPPRDAGELFF. Here the CDR3 DNA reads TGTGCTAGTGGTTTGCCCCCGCGGGATGCCGGGGAGCTGTTTTTT. The complete variable domain, with remaining parts taken from reference TRBV12-5 and TRBJ2-2, reads DARVTQTPRHKVTEMGQEVTMRCQPILGHNTVFWYRQTMMQGLELLAYFRNRAPLDDSGMPKDRFSAEMPDATLATLKIQPSEPRDSAVYFCASGLPPRDAGELFFGEGSRLTVL.

This clonotype came up a few times. This chain connects TRBV6-1 to TRBJ1-5, with D maybe TRBD1 (5 bases). The CDR3 is made up of 12 amino acids. Germline CDR1 MNHNS, CDR2 SASEGT. With 8 bases removed from V and 7 bases from J, the gap between germline ends came to 12 bases. The DNA of the CDR3 is TGTGCCAGCCGGGGCTTCGGGCAGCCCCAGCATTTT. As protein: CASRGFGQPQHF.

In this sample, this clonotype turned up a few times. The V call is TRBV7-2, the J call TRBJ2-4, with 12 bases lining up with TRBD2. After removal of 9 bases from V and 6 bases from J, the junction contained 6 bases not matched to a gene. The length of the CDR3 is 14 residues. Germline values: CDR1 SGHTA, CDR2 FQGNSA. The CDR3 loop is CASRLAGDTNIQYF. In DNA form, the CDR3 reads TGTGCCAGTAGACTAGCGGGAGATACAAACATTCAGTACTTC.

This chain uses TRBV29-1 with TRBJ2-5, with 10 bases aligning to TRBD1. The J segment lost 7 bases and the V segment lost 6 bases, leaving 11 bases of the junction unmatched. Germline V gene sequence: CDR1 SQVTM, CDR2 ANQGSEA. The CDR3 extends over 14 amino acids. DNA of the CDR3: TGCAGCGTGGGACAGGGGATTTATTCGGGGACCCAGTACTTC. This gives the protein CSVGQGIYSGTQYF.

This clonotype was counted only a few times. This chain joins TRBV5-1 and TRBJ1-2; D not certain. The germline V gene encodes CDR1 SGHRS and CDR2 YFSETQ. Trimming took 4 bases from V and 5 from J, leaving 9 bases between them. This CDR3 is 12 amino acids long. CDR3 loop: CASSVVGYGYTF. The CDR3 coding sequence is TGCGCCAGCAGCGTTGTGGGGTATGGCTACACCTTC.